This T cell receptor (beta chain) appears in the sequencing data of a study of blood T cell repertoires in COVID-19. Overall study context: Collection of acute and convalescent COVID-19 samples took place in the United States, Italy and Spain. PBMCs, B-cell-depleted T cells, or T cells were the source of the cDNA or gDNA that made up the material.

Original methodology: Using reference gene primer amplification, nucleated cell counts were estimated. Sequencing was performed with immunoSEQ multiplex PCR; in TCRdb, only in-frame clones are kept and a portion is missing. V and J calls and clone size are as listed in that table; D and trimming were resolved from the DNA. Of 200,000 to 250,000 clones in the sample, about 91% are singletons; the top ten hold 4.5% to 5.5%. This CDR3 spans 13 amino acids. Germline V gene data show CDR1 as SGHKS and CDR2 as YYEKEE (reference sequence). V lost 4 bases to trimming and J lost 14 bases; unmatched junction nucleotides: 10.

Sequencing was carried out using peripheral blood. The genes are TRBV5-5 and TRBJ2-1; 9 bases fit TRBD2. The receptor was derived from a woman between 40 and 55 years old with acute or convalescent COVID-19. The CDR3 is CASSPAGGGDKFF. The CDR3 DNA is TGTGCCAGCAGCCCCGCGGGAGGGGGCGATAAGTTCTTC.